The 27 T cell receptor beta chains below come from one sample, sequenced in a study of radiotherapy plus CTLA-4 blockade in lung cancer. Generated by immunoSEQ multiplex PCR, the TCRdb table keeps only in-frame clones and is missing some. The table lists tens of thousands of clones, 78% of them singletons. The sequencing here drew on peripheral blood, taken from a patient treated with radiotherapy plus ipilimumab. These TCRs come from a human donor with non-small cell lung cancer who had a partial response to radiotherapy plus ipilimumab. Some clones in this sample may be carry-over from other donors' samples.

This chain joins TRBV6-1 and TRBJ2-5, with D perhaps matching TRBD1 (5 bases). Trimming pared 5 bases from V and 2 bases from J, leaving 12 bases between. Germline lookup yields CDR1 MNHNS and CDR2 SASEGT. The CDR3 has 14 residues. CDR3 amino acids: CASSRGASQETQYF. The CDR3 nucleotides are TGTGCCAGCAGTAGGGGCGCTAGTCAAGAGACCCAGTACTTC.

The genes are TRBV7-3 and TRBJ2-2; possible D gene TRBD1, 7 bases. Trimming left V 5 bases short and J 5 bases short, with 15 bases between. The CDR3 contains 15 residues. Germline values: CDR1 SGHTA, CDR2 FQGTGA. The CDR3 loop reads CASSPTTGRTGELFF. Written as DNA, the CDR3 is TGTGCCAGCAGCCCGACGACAGGGAGGACCGGGGAGCTGTTTTTT. The full variable domain, completed using reference TRBV7-3 and TRBJ2-2, is GAGVSQTPSNKVTEKGKYVELRCDPISGHTALYWYRQSLGQGPEFLIYFQGTGAADDSGLPNDRFFAVRPEGSVSTLKIQRTERGDSAVYLCASSPTTGRTGELFFGEGSRLTVL.

The chain couples TRBV28 to TRBJ1-1; D may be TRBD1 (5 bases). Germline loops: CDR1 MDHEN, CDR2 SYDVKM. The CDR3 loop spans 14 amino acids. The V and J ends lost 2 bases and 4 bases respectively, with 11 bases between them. CDR3 protein: CASSLRGGITEAFF. CDR3 nucleotides: TGTGCCAGCAGTTTACGGGGGGGAATCACTGAAGCTTTCTTT.

The V gene is TRBV10-1, the J gene TRBJ2-7; a possible D gene is TRBD1 (6 bases). Germline V CDR1 and CDR2: WNHNN, SYGVQD (reference sequence). This CDR3 is built from 15 residues. Trimming left V 6 bases short and J 2 bases short, with 17 bases between. For the CDR3, the DNA is TGCGCCAGCAGCTTTTTCAGGGGACCACCCTACGAGCAGTACTTC. Its protein product is CASSFFRGPPYEQYF.

The chain is built from TRBV9 and TRBJ2-3; 12 positions match TRBD2. CDR1 is SGDLS and CDR2 is YYNGEE in the germline V gene. Trimming removed 3 bases from V and 2 bases from J; junction bases left unmatched: 7. The CDR3 consists of 17 residues. CDR3 in DNA: TGTGCCAGCAGCGCCATACTAGCGGGGGGACTCACAGATACGCAGTATTTT. It encodes CASSAILAGGLTDTQYF.

The gene calls are TRBV28 and TRBJ1-4; 8 bases line up with TRBD1. Germline assignment: CDR1 MDHEN and CDR2 SYDVKM. The CDR3 extends over 16 amino acids. V lost 4 bases and J lost 4; bases outside the gene matches: 8. This chain's CDR3 is CASSSVGTGDNEKLFF. The CDR3 DNA reads TGTGCCAGCAGTTCAGTTGGGACAGGCGATAATGAAAAACTGTTTTTT.

The chain uses TRBV2 and TRBJ1-6, with unresolved D. Looked up from germline, CDR1 is SNHLY and CDR2 is FYNNEI. The CDR3 has 15 residues. Trimming took off 6 bases at V and 9 bases at J, with 18 bases between the two ends. CDR3 loop: CASSPPAGRGSPLHF. As DNA, the CDR3 is TGTGCCAGCAGCCCCCCGGCGGGCCGGGGTTCACCCCTCCACTTT.

This clone was counted a single time. This chain connects TRBV5-4 to TRBJ2-5; 8 bases align to TRBD2. With 0 bases clipped from V and 5 bases from J, the junction kept 15 bases outside the gene matches. CDR3 length equals 18 residues. Germline values: CDR1 SGHNT, CDR2 YYREEE (reference sequence). CDR3 amino acids: CASSLEAPGAGGVETQYF. The CDR3 bases are TGTGCCAGCAGCTTGGAGGCCCCGGGGGCCGGGGGGGTGGAGACCCAGTACTTC.

This chain links TRBV6-4 with TRBJ2-2, with D tentatively TRBD2 (6 bases). CDR3 length equals 15 residues. Per the germline V gene, CDR1 is MRHNA and CDR2 is SNTAGT. V lost 2 bases, J lost 7 bases, and 14 bases lay in between. Here the CDR3 DNA reads TGTGCCAGCAGTGACCGGGCAGCCGGGGGCGGGGAGCTGTTTTTT. This sequence encodes CASSDRAAGGGELFF.

The rearrangement joins TRBV7-8 to TRBJ2-3, with D unresolved. Germline V gene sequence: CDR1 SGHVS, CDR2 FQNEAQ. The CDR3 runs to 15 residues. The ends were cut back, 2 bases at V and 6 bases at J, with 15 bases in the middle. The CDR3, as DNA: TGTGCCAGCAGCTTACGATCGGGTTATATGGATACGCAGTATTTT. Protein: CASSLRSGYMDTQYF.

The CDR3 DNA follows: TGTGCCAGCAGCTCCGGAGGGGGCATCACCGGGGAGCTGTTTTTT. As protein: CASSSGGGITGELFF. The gene calls are TRBV5-4 and TRBJ2-2, with D possibly TRBD1 on 7 matching bases. Between the trimmed V and J ends, which lost 3 bases and 4 bases, there was a span of 13 bases. CDR1 SGHNT and CDR2 YYREEE come from the germline V gene (reference sequence). The CDR3 is 15 amino acids.

The chain combines TRBV28 with TRBJ2-7; TRBD2 aligns across 8 bases. Germline V CDR1 and CDR2: MDHEN, SYDVKM. The CDR3 covers 16 residues. Unmatched junction bases numbered 12, after V lost 6 bases and J lost 2 bases. The CDR3 sequence: CASSLGRTSLTYEQYF. CDR3 nucleotide sequence: TGTGCCAGCAGCTTGGGTAGGACTAGCCTAACCTACGAGCAGTACTTC.

The V and J genes are TRBV5-1 and TRBJ1-6; 9 positions agree with TRBD1. The length of the CDR3 is 15 residues. V trimming: 4 bases; J trimming: 7 bases; junction bases outside the gene matches: 6. The V gene's germline CDR1 is SGHRS and CDR2 YFSETQ. The CDR3 DNA is TGCGCCAGCAGCCCCTCCGGGACAGGGAATTCACCCCTCCACTTT. It is translated as CASSPSGTGNSPLHF.

J is TRBJ2-3 and V is TRBV11-3, with 10 bases matching TRBD2. Germline V gene lookup returns CDR1 SGHNT and CDR2 YENEEA. V lost 1 base, J lost 5 bases, and 9 bases stayed unmatched. The CDR3 spans 17 residues. The CDR3 reads CASSLVVGLAGVDTQYF. The CDR3 nucleotides are TGTGCCAGCAGCTTAGTCGTCGGTCTAGCGGGGGTAGATACGCAGTATTTT.

The rearrangement uses TRBV4-2 and TRBJ2-3; TRBD2 matches 10 bases. Germline CDR1 LGHNA, CDR2 YNFKEQ. J was trimmed by 1 base and V by 5 bases; bases with no gene match: 3. The CDR3 contains 15 residues. CDR3 sequence reads: CASSRTSGGTDTQYF. The DNA of the CDR3 is TGTGCCAGCAGCAGAACTAGCGGGGGCACAGATACGCAGTATTTT.

The CDR3 loop reads CASSSYSGHNEQFF. The DNA for the CDR3 is TGTGCCAGCAGTTCATATAGTGGGCACAATGAGCAGTTCTTC. V and J are TRBV6-6 and TRBJ2-1, with D unclear. Between the trimmed V and J ends, which lost 4 bases and 5 bases, there was a span of 12 bases. The CDR3 spans 14 residues. The germline V gene encodes CDR1 MNHNY and CDR2 SVGAGI (reference sequence).

Here the CDR3 DNA reads TGTGCCAGTAGTGTACAGGGTTCCGGCTACGAGCAGTACTTC. Translation gives CASSVQGSGYEQYF. V is TRBV19 and J is TRBJ2-7; weak D call: TRBD1 (6 bases). Germline V gene lookup returns CDR1 LNHDA and CDR2 SQIVND (reference sequence). The CDR3 sequence is 14 residues long. Trimming took off 5 bases at V and 3 bases at J, with 14 bases between the two ends.

V and J are TRBV27 and TRBJ2-7; 9 bases match TRBD2. The CDR3 totals 15 residues. The junction had 7 bases not matched to a gene; V was cut back by 4 bases and J by 3 bases. The germline CDR1 and CDR2 sequences are MNHEY and SMNVEV (reference sequence). The CDR3 nucleotides are TGTGCCAGCAGTTCGTGGGGGACTAGCAACTACGAGCAGTACTTC. It specifies CASSSWGTSNYEQYF.

V usage is TRBV9 and J usage is TRBJ2-2; 7 bases fit TRBD2. V gave up 0 bases and J gave up 5 bases; unmatched junction bases: 7. The CDR3 is 16 residues long. The germline V gene encodes CDR1 SGDLS and CDR2 YYNGEE. CDR3 nucleotides: TGTGCCAGCAGCGTAGTTGTCGGGGGAGGGACCGGGGAGCTGTTTTTT. This encodes CASSVVVGGGTGELFF.

The chain is built from TRBV5-6 and TRBJ2-3, with 8 bases fitting TRBD2. Germline V lookup: CDR1 SGHDT, CDR2 YYEEEE. Germline trimming cut 1 base from V and 6 bases from J; bases unmatched to any gene: 7. CDR3 length equals 15 residues. This CDR3 reads CASSLPRGGLDTQYF. The CDR3 DNA reads TGTGCCAGCAGCTTGCCACGGGGGGGCCTGGATACGCAGTATTTT.

The chain combines TRBV14 with TRBJ1-2; no definite D call. Trimming took off 4 bases at V and 1 base at J, with 7 bases between the two ends. The CDR3 totals 13 residues. Germline CDR1 reads SGHDN; CDR2 reads FVKESK. The CDR3 protein is CASSPQINYGYTF. For the CDR3, the DNA is TGTGCCAGCAGCCCACAGATTAACTATGGCTACACCTTC.

This chain joins TRBV7-3 and TRBJ2-5; D call uncertain. V was pared by 5 bases and J by 1 base, with 14 bases between. CDR1 is SGHTA, CDR2 FQGTGA, per germline. This CDR3 contains 15 residues. The CDR3 nucleotides read TGTGCCAGCAGCCGCCTTTTGGGCCCCCAAGAGACCCAGTACTTC. Amino acid sequence: CASSRLLGPQETQYF.

This sequence joins TRBV25-1 and TRBJ2-1; D not certain. Germline lookup yields CDR1 MGHDK and CDR2 SYGVNS. V lost 0 bases and J lost 2, with 8 bases in between. There are 15 residues in the CDR3. CDR3 in amino acids: CASSEYSRTYNEQFF. CDR3 DNA: TGTGCCAGCAGTGAATACAGCAGGACCTACAATGAGCAGTTCTTC.

The chain uses TRBV5-1 and TRBJ1-3; D is perhaps TRBD1 (5 bases). V gave up 5 bases and J gave up 2 bases, with 14 bases separating them. The CDR3 length is 15 residues. From germline, CDR1 is SGHRS and CDR2 YFSETQ. The CDR3 protein is CASSLGHGTGNTIYF. The CDR3 DNA is TGCGCCAGCAGTCTCGGACACGGTACTGGAAACACCATATATTTT. The full variable domain, in which reference TRBV5-1 and TRBJ1-3 provide the parts outside the CDR3, is KAGVTQTPRYLIKTRGQQVTLSCSPISGHRSVSWYQQTPGQGLQFLFEYFSETQRNKGNFPGRFSGRQFSNSRSEMNVSTLELGDSALYLCASSLGHGTGNTIYFGEGSWLTVV.

The chain is built from TRBV5-5 and TRBJ1-4; D not certain. Looked up from germline, CDR1 is SGHKS and CDR2 is YYEKEE (reference sequence). The CDR3 runs to 15 residues. The V gene lost 1 base and the J gene lost 2 bases, with 9 bases spanning the gap. CDR3 amino acids: CASSLFTVTNEKLFF. The CDR3 DNA sequence: TGTGCCAGCAGCTTGTTTACAGTTACTAATGAAAAACTGTTTTTT.

The chain employs TRBV6-6 and TRBJ2-7; 7 nucleotides match TRBD2. Germline V gene data show CDR1 as MNHNY and CDR2 as SVGAGI (reference sequence). CDR3 length equals 14 residues. The ends lost 2 bases at V and 2 bases at J; junction bases unmatched: 3. CDR3 nucleotides: TGTGCCAGCAGTTACGACAGCGGGGCCTACGAGCAGTACTTC. Translation: CASSYDSGAYEQYF.

This clone has more than one count but fewer than ten. The rearrangement uses TRBV10-1 and TRBJ2-7, with D maybe TRBD2 (6 bases). The germline V gene encodes CDR1 WNHNN and CDR2 SYGVQD (reference sequence). Trimming cost V 4 bases and J 2 bases, with 12 bases left between them. This CDR3 has 14 amino acids. The CDR3 is CASSAGTFPYEQYF. CDR3 DNA sequence: TGCGCCAGCAGTGCGGGGACTTTTCCCTACGAGCAGTACTTC.